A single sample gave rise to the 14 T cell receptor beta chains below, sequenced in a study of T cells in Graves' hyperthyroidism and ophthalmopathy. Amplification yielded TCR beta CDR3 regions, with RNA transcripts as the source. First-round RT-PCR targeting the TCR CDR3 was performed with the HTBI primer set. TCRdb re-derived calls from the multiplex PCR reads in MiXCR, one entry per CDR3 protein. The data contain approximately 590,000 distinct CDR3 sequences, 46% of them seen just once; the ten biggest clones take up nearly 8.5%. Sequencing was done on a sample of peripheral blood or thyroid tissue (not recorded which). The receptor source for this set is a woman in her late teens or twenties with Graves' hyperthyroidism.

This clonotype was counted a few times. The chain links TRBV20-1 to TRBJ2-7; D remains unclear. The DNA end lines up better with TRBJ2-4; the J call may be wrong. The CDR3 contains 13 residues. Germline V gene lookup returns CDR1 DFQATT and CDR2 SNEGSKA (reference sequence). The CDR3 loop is CSARVPDANIQYF. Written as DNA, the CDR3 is TGCAGTGCTAGAGTCCCGGACGCCAACATTCAGTACTTC.

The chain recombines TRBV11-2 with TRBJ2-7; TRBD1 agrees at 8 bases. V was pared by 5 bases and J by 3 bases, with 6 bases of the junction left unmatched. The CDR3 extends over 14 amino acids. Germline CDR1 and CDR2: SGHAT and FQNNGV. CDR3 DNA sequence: TGTGCCAGCAGCCCGGACAGGGTTTTCTACGAGCAGTACTTC. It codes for CASSPDRVFYEQYF.

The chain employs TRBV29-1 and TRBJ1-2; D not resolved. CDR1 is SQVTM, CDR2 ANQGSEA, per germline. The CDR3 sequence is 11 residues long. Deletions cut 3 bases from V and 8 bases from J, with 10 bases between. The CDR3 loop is CSVEWARGYTF. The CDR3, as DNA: TGCAGCGTTGAGTGGGCACGAGGCTACACCTTC.

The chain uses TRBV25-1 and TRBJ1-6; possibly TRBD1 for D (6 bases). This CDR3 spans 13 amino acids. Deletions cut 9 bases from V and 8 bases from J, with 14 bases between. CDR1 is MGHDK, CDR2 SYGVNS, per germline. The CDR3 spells CARGRDNYSPLHF. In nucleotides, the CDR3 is TGTGCCAGGGGCCGGGACAATTATTCACCCCTCCACTTT.

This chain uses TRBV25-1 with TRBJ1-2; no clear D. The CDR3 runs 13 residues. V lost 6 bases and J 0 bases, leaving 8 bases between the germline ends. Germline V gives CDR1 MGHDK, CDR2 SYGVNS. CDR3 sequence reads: CASSQLPNYGYTF. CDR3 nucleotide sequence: TGTGCCAGCAGCCAACTACCTAACTATGGCTACACCTTC.

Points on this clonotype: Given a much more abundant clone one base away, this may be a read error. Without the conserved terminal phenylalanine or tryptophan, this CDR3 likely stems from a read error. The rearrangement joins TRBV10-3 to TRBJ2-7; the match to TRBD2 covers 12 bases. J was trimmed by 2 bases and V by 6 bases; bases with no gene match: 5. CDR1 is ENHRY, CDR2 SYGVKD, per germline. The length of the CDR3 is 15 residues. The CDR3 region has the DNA TGTGCCATCAGCTTGACTAGCGGGAGCACCTACGAGCAGTACCTC. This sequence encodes CAISLTSGSTYEQYL.

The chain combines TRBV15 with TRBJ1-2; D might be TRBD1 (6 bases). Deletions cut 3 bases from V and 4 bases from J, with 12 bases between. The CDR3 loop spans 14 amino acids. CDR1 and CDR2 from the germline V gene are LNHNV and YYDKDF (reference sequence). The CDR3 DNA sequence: TGTGCCACCAGCAGCCTAGTAGGGGGCTATGGCTACACCTTC. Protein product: CATSSLVGGYGYTF.

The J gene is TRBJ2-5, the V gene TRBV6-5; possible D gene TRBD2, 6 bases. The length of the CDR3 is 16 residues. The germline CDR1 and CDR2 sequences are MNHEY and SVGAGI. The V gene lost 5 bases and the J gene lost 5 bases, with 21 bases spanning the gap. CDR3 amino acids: CASSHTSPGEVETQYF. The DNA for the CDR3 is TGTGCCAGCAGTCACACCTCACCGGGAGAGGTGGAGACCCAGTACTTC.

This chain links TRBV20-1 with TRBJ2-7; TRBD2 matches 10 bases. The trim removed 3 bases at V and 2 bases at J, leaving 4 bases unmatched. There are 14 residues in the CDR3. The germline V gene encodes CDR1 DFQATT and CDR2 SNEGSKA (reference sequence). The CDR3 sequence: CSASGLAGAYEQYF. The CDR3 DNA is TGCAGTGCTAGTGGGCTAGCGGGAGCCTACGAGCAGTACTTC.

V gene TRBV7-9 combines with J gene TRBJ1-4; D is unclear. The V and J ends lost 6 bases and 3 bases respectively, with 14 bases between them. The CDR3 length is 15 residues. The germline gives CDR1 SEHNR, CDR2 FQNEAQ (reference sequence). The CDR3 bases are TGTGCCAGCAGACCGAGTGGGAAAGCTAATGAAAAACTGTTTTTT. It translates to CASRPSGKANEKLFF.

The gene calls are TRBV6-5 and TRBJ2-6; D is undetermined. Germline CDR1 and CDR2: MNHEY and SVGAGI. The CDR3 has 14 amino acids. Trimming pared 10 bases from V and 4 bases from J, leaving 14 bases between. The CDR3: CATGRGSGANVLTF. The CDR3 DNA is TGTGCCACCGGTAGAGGTAGCGGGGCCAACGTCCTGACTTTC.

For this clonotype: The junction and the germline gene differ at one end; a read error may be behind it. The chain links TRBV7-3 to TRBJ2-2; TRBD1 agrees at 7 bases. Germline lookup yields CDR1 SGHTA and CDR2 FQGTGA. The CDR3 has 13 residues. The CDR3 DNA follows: TGCGCCAGCAGGTTGACAGGGACCGGGGAGCTGTTTTTT. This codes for CASRLTGTGELFF.

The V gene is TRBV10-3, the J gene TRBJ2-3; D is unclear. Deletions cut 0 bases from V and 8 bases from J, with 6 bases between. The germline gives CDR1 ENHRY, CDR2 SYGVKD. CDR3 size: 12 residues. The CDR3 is CAISESTATQYF. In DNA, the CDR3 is TGTGCCATCAGTGAGTCCACGGCTACGCAGTATTTT.

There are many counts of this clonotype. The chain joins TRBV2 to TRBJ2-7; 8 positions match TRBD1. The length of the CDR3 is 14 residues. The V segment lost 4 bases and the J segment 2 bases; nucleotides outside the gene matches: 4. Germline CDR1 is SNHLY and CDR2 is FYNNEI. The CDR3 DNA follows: TGTGCCAGCAGTGGGGGACAGGAGGCCTACGAGCAGTACTTC. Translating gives CASSGGQEAYEQYF.